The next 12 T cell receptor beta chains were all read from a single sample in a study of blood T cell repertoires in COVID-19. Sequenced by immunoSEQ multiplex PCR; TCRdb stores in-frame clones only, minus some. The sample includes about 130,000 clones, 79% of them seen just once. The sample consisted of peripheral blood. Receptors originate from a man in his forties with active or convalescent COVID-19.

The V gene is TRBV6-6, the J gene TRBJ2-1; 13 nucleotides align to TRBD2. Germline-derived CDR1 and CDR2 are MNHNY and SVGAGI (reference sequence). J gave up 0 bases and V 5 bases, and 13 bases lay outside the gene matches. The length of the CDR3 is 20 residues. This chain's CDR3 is CASSLLQGLAGTSSYNEQFF. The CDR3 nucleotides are TGTGCCAGCAGTCTACTCCAGGGACTAGCGGGGACCAGCTCCTACAATGAGCAGTTCTTC.

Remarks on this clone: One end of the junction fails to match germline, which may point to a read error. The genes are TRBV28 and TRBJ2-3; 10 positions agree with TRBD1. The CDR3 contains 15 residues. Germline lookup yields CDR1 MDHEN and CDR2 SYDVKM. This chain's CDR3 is CASSSAGTGDDRQYF. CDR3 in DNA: TGTGCCAGCAGTTCTGCCGGGACAGGGGATGATAGGCAGTATTTT.

DNA of the CDR3: TGTGCCTGGCAACAGAGACGGAACACTGAAGCTTTCTTT. This encodes CAWQQRRNTEAFF. The chain uses TRBV30 and TRBJ1-1; D uncertain. Trimming stripped 5 bases from V and 1 base from J, with 11 bases between. Germline values: CDR1 GTSNPN, CDR2 SVGIG (reference sequence). CDR3 length: 13 amino acids. Combining the CDR3 with reference TRBV30 and TRBJ1-1 gives the whole variable domain SQTIHQWPATLVQPVGSPLSLECTVEGTSNPNLYWYRQAAGRGLQLLFYSVGIGQISSEVPQNLSASRPQDRQFILSSKKLLLSDSGFYLCAWQQRRNTEAFFGQGTRLTVV.

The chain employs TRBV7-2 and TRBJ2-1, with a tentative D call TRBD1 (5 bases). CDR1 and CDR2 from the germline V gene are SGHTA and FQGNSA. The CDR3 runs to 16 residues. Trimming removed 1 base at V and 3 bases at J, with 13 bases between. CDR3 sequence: CASSLEGSWHYNEQFF. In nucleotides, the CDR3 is TGTGCCAGCAGCTTAGAGGGGTCTTGGCACTACAATGAGCAGTTCTTC. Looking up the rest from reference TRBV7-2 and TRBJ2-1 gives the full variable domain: GAGVSQSPSNKVTEKGKDVELRCDPISGHTALYWYRQSLGQGLEFLIYFQGNSAPDKSGLPSDRFSAERTGGSVSTLTIQRTQQEDSAVYLCASSLEGSWHYNEQFFGPGTRLTVL.

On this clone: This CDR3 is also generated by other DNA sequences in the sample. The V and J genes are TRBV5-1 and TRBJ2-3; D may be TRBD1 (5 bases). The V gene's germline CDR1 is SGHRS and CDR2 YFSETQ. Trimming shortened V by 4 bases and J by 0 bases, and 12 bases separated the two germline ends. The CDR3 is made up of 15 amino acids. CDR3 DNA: TGCGCCAGCAGCCCTAGGGGATTTAGCACAGATACGCAGTATTTT. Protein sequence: CASSPRGFSTDTQYF.

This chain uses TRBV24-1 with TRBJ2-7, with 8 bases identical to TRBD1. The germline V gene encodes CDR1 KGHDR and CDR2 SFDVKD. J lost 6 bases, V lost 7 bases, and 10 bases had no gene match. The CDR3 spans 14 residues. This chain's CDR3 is CATSRSHQGAEQYF. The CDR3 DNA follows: TGTGCCACCAGCCGGTCCCACCAGGGGGCCGAGCAGTACTTC.

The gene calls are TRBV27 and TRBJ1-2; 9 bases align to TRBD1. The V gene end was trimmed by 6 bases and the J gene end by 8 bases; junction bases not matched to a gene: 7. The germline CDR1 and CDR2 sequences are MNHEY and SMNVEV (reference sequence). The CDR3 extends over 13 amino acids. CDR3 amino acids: CASRDRGGGGYTF. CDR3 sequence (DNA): TGTGCCAGCAGGGACAGGGGAGGAGGAGGCTACACCTTC.

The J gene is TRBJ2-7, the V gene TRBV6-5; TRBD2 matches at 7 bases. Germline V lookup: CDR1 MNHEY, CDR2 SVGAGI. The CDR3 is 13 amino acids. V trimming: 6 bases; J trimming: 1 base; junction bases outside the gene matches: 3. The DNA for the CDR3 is TGTGCCAGCAGGGGGGGGAAGTCCTACGAGCAGTACTTC. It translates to CASRGGKSYEQYF.

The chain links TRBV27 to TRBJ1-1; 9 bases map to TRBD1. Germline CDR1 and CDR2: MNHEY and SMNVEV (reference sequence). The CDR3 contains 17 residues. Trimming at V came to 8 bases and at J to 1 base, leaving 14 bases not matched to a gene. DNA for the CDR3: TGTGCCAGCGGCAGTCCCGTACAGGGGGCGGAGAACACTGAAGCTTTCTTT. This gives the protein CASGSPVQGAENTEAFF.

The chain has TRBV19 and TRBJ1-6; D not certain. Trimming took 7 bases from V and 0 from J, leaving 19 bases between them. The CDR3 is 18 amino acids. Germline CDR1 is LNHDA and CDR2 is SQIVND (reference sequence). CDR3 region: CASTLEGGSNSYNSPLHF. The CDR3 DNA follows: TGTGCCAGTACGCTCGAGGGTGGTAGTAACTCCTATAATTCACCCCTCCACTTT.

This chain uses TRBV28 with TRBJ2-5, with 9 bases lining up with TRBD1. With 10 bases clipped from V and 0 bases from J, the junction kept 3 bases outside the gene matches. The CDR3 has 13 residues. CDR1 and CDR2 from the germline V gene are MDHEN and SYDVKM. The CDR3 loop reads CAIGQGHQETQYF. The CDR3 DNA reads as TGTGCCATCGGACAGGGGCACCAAGAGACCCAGTACTTC.

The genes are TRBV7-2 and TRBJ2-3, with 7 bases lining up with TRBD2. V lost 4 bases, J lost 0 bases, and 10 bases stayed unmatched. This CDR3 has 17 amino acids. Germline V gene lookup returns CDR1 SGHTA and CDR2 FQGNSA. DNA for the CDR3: TGTGCCAGCAGCTCCTTGACGGGGGGAACTAGCACAGATACGCAGTATTTT. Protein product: CASSSLTGGTSTDTQYF.